This T cell receptor beta chain was sequenced during a study of cytomegalovirus exposure and HLA in healthy donors. Study-wide findings and caveats: Per a later analysis, about 15,000 TCR beta sequences showed association with HLA alleles at 0.05 false discovery rate.

In the PCR, 60 Vbeta and 13 Jbeta primers were used. Produced via immunoSEQ multiplex PCR; TCRdb's table is partial and in-frame only. The repertoire consists of fewer than 200,000 clones, with approximately 80% occurring once and the leading ten covering more than 3%. A word on this clone: Its antigen is still unknown.

The CDR3 runs to 16 residues. With V trimmed by 2 bases and J by 7 bases, 4 bases remained unmatched. Germline V gene data show CDR1 as MNHNS and CDR2 as SASEGT. The TCR originated in a man aged 25-40 years in good health and CMV-seropositive. This chain links TRBV6-1 with TRBJ2-1, with TRBD2 matching over 14 bases. The sequencing sample was made of PBMCs. The CDR3 coding sequence is TGTGCCAGCAGTGAAAGGGGACTAGCGGGGGCGAATGAGCAGTTCTTC. Its translation: CASSERGLAGANEQFF.